Each of the 17 T cell receptor beta chains below was sequenced from the same sample in a study of CD8+ T cells in alopecia areata. Sequencing templates came from extracted RNA that was reverse transcribed into cDNA. Profiled with immunoSEQ multiplex PCR; TCRdb holds only in-frame clones, not every one. This table has about 210,000 clones, roughly two fifths appearing once. The treatment: oral pan-JAK inhibitor, 5-10 mg twice daily. The specimen comprised CD4+ T cells sorted from blood, sampled at approximately week 30, from a patient treated with tofacitinib. All receptors come from a human donor with alopecia areata.

J is TRBJ2-5 and V is TRBV20-1; D not resolved. CDR1 and CDR2 (germline): DFQATT, SNEGSKA (reference sequence). V shed 4 bases and J shed 4 bases, with 7 bases lying between them. The CDR3 sequence is 11 residues long. The CDR3 DNA reads as TGCAGTGCTACAAGGCTAGAGACCCAGTACTTC. Translating it yields CSATRLETQYF.

The chain has TRBV29-1 and TRBJ1-5, with no clear D. Between the trimmed V and J ends, which lost 4 bases and 4 bases, there was a span of 8 bases. CDR1 is SQVTM, CDR2 ANQGSEA, per germline. The CDR3 spans 12 residues. The CDR3 DNA is TGCAGCGTTGGGGCAGCTAATCAGCCCCAGCATTTT. Translation: CSVGAANQPQHF.

The chain uses TRBV2 and TRBJ2-5; D might be TRBD1 (7 bases). Germline CDR1 reads SNHLY; CDR2 reads FYNNEI. The CDR3 covers 14 residues. The V end lost 7 bases, the J end lost 11 bases, and 23 bases lay between the germline ends. The CDR3 DNA follows: TGTGCCAGCACCTCGACTGACAGGGACTCCCGACAGTACTTC. Its protein product is CASTSTDRDSRQYF.

The chain carries TRBV7-9 and TRBJ2-3; maybe TRBD2 (6 bases). The germline V and J ends were trimmed by 6 bases and 2 bases, with 21 bases remaining between them. CDR1 is SEHNR, CDR2 FQNEAQ, per germline (reference sequence). The CDR3 contains 17 residues. The CDR3 spells CASRPIRGSGNTDTQYF. In nucleotides, the CDR3 is TGTGCCAGCAGACCTATCCGGGGTAGCGGTAACACAGATACGCAGTATTTT.

The CDR3 nucleotides read TGTGCCAGCTCCACCCCGCTAGCGGGAGGTAATGAGCAGTTCTTC. It translates to CASSTPLAGGNEQFF. The chain recombines TRBV18 with TRBJ2-1; TRBD2 matches at 11 bases. The ends lost 6 bases at V and 7 bases at J; junction bases unmatched: 8. Germline CDR1 and CDR2: KGHSH and LQKENI. The CDR3 has 15 residues.

This clone was seen a few times. This chain links TRBV18 with TRBJ2-2, with no clear D. The CDR3 sequence is 14 residues long. V gave up 1 base and J gave up 4 bases, with 7 bases separating them. From germline, CDR1 is KGHSH and CDR2 LQKENI. CDR3 in DNA: TGTGCCAGCTCACCACGATCCCCCACCGGGGAGCTGTTTTTT. This gives the protein CASSPRSPTGELFF.

This chain joins TRBV9 and TRBJ2-6, with a possible D match to TRBD1 (6 bases). Trimming shortened V by 4 bases and J by 0 bases, and 17 bases separated the two germline ends. Per the germline V gene, CDR1 is SGDLS and CDR2 is YYNGEE. The CDR3 totals 18 residues. The DNA of the CDR3 is TGTGCCAGCAGCCCGGAAGGGGCAGGGGTCTCTGGGGCCAACGTCCTGACTTTC. As protein: CASSPEGAGVSGANVLTF.

The chain joins TRBV7-9 to TRBJ1-2; D is uncertain. Deletions cut 4 bases from V and 10 bases from J, with 13 bases between. The CDR3 loop spans 12 amino acids. Looked up from germline, CDR1 is SEHNR and CDR2 is FQNEAQ (reference sequence). The chain's CDR3 is CASSSGGEIYTF. The CDR3 region has the DNA TGTGCCAGCAGCTCCGGTGGAGAGATCTACACCTTC.

This clone was seen a few times. The chain uses TRBV5-1 and TRBJ2-3; 8 positions agree with TRBD2. This CDR3 is built from 16 residues. Germline V gene sequence: CDR1 SGHRS, CDR2 YFSETQ. V was pared by 4 bases and J by 4 bases, with 11 bases of the junction left unmatched. CDR3: CASSPRGAGGADTQYF. CDR3 DNA sequence: TGCGCCAGCAGCCCGCGTGGGGCGGGGGGAGCAGATACGCAGTATTTT.

Turning to this clone: The sample carries other DNA sequences with the same CDR3. The chain recombines TRBV29-1 with TRBJ1-1; 7 nucleotides align to TRBD1. The CDR3 is 11 residues long. Germline assignment: CDR1 SQVTM and CDR2 ANQGSEA. The V and J ends lost 4 bases and 7 bases, in that order; junction bases with no gene match: 3. Written as DNA, the CDR3 is TGCAGCGTTGTAGGGGGCGGTGAAGCTTTCTTT. This encodes CSVVGGGEAFF.

The J gene is TRBJ1-5, the V gene TRBV7-9; a possible D gene is TRBD1 (5 bases). The CDR3 has 15 amino acids. The germline CDR1 and CDR2 sequences are SEHNR and FQNEAQ (reference sequence). Trimming left V 1 base short and J 2 bases short, with 9 bases between. The CDR3, as DNA: TGTGCCAGCAGCTTAGAATCGGGGCGCAATCAGCCCCAGCATTTT. Amino acid sequence: CASSLESGRNQPQHF.

CDR3 sequence reads: CASSSGHGSTEAFF. In DNA form, the CDR3 reads TGTGCCAGCAGCTCGGGACACGGGTCCACTGAAGCTTTCTTT. The genes are TRBV7-9 and TRBJ1-1; tentatively, D is TRBD1 (6 bases). Trimming stripped 4 bases from V and 4 bases from J, with 13 bases between. Germline V gene lookup returns CDR1 SEHNR and CDR2 FQNEAQ (reference sequence). The CDR3 spans 14 residues.

This clone was found a few times. The rearrangement joins TRBV7-9 to TRBJ2-7; D gene uncertain. CDR1 SEHNR and CDR2 FQNEAQ come from the germline V gene (reference sequence). The CDR3 has 13 residues. V was clipped by 0 bases and J by 9 bases, with 12 bases between them. The CDR3 here is CASSLADKSGQYF. Here the CDR3 DNA reads TGTGCCAGCAGCTTAGCCGACAAGTCCGGGCAGTACTTC. The full variable domain, rest sourced from reference TRBV7-9 and TRBJ2-7, is DTGVSQNPRHKITKRGQNVTFRCDPISEHNRLYWYRQTLGQGPEFLTYFQNEAQLEKSRLLSDRFSAERPKGSFSTLEIQRTEQGDSAMYLCASSLADKSGQYFGPGTRLTVT.

In this sample, this clone turned up a few times. CDR3 in amino acids: CASSVAPTDPRDIQYF. In nucleotides, the CDR3 is TGTGCCAGCAGCGTAGCTCCGACCGACCCCAGGGACATTCAGTACTTC. The chain employs TRBV9 and TRBJ2-4; D is perhaps TRBD1 (5 bases). The germline gives CDR1 SGDLS, CDR2 YYNGEE. V lost 0 bases, J lost 8 bases, and 18 bases lay in between. This CDR3 region has 16 residues.

This rearrangement joins TRBV7-9 to TRBJ1-1; D gene ambiguous. The CDR3 covers 16 residues. Germline V CDR1 and CDR2: SEHNR, FQNEAQ (reference sequence). V was pared by 4 bases and J by 0 bases, with 15 bases between. The CDR3 spells CASSSEHGGMNTEAFF. The CDR3 DNA follows: TGTGCCAGCAGCTCCGAACATGGAGGAATGAACACTGAAGCTTTCTTT.

The V gene is TRBV6-5, the J gene TRBJ1-2; D perhaps matches TRBD1 (6 bases). Germline V CDR1 and CDR2: MNHEY, SVGAGI. This CDR3 contains 14 residues. V lost 8 bases to trimming and J lost 0 bases, with 13 bases between them. In DNA form, the CDR3 reads TGTGCCAGCCGGCCTGGACAGACTAACTATGGCTACACCTTC. This codes for CASRPGQTNYGYTF.

The chain joins TRBV25-1 to TRBJ2-7; 7 nucleotides match TRBD2. Per the germline V gene, CDR1 is MGHDK and CDR2 is SYGVNS. This CDR3 region has 14 residues. V lost 5 bases, J lost 0 bases, and 4 bases stayed unmatched. In nucleotides, the CDR3 is TGTGCCAGCAGTCTAGCGGATAACTCCTACGAGCAGTACTTC. This gives the protein CASSLADNSYEQYF.